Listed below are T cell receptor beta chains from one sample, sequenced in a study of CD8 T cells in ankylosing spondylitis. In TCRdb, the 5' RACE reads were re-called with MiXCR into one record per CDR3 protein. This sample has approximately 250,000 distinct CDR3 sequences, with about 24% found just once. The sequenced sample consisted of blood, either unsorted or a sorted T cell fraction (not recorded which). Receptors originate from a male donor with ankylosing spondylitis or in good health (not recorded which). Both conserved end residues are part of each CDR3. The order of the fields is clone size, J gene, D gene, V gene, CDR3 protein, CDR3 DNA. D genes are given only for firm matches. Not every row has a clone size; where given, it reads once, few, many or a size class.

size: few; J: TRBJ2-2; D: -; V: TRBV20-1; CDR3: CSASDIIRNTGELFF; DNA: TGCAGTGCTAGTGACATTATTAGGAACACCGGGGAGCTGTTTTTT
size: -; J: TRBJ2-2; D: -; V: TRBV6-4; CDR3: CASSPMTGNTGELFF; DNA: TGTGCCAGCAGTCCCATGACAGGGAACACCGGGGAGCTGTTTTTT
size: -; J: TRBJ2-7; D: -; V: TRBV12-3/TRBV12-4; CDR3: CASSRAVSYEQYF; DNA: TGTGCCAGCAGCCGGGCGGTTTCCTACGAGCAGTACTTC
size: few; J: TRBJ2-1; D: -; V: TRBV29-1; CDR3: CSVISLREWFF; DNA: TGCAGCGTAATTTCACTCCGCGAGTGGTTCTTC
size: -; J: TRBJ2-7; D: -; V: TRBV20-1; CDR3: CSAPPGAKLSYEQYF; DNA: TGCAGTGCCCCTCCGGGGGCCAAACTCTCCTACGAGCAGTACTTC
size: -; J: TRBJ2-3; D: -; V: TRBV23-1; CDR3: CASSQCGGLSDTQYF; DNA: TGCGCCAGCAGTCAATGTGGGGGACTGTCGGATACGCAGTATTTT
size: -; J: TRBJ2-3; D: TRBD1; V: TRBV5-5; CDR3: CASRYRQGADTQYF; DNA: TGTGCCAGCAGGTACCGACAGGGGGCAGATACGCAGTATTTT
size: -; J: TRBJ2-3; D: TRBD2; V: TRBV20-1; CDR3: CSAGTERGGPDTQYF; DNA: TGCAGTGCTGGAACCGAGCGGGGGGGCCCAGATACGCAGTATTTT
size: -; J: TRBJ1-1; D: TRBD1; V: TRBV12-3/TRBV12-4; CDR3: CASVQGAGTEAFF; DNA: TGTGCCAGCGTACAGGGGGCGGGCACTGAAGCTTTCTTT
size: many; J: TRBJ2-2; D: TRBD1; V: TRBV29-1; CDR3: CSVVRDSQTGELFF; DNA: TGCAGCGTAGTCCGGGACAGTCAGACCGGGGAGCTGTTTTTT
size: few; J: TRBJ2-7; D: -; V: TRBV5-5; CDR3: CASSLPRSYEQYF; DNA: TGTGCCAGCAGCTTGCCTCGGTCCTACGAGCAGTACTTC
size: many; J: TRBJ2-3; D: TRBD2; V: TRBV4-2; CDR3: CASSQGTSQGPTQYF; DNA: TGTGCCAGCAGCCAAGGGACTAGCCAGGGTCCCACGCAGTATTTT
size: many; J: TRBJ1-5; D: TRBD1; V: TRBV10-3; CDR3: CAISEDRDQPQHF; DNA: TGTGCCATCAGTGAGGACAGGGATCAGCCCCAGCATTTT
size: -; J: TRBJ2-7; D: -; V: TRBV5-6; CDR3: CASSPGPHYEQYF; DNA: TGTGCCAGCAGCCCGGGGCCACACTACGAGCAGTACTTC